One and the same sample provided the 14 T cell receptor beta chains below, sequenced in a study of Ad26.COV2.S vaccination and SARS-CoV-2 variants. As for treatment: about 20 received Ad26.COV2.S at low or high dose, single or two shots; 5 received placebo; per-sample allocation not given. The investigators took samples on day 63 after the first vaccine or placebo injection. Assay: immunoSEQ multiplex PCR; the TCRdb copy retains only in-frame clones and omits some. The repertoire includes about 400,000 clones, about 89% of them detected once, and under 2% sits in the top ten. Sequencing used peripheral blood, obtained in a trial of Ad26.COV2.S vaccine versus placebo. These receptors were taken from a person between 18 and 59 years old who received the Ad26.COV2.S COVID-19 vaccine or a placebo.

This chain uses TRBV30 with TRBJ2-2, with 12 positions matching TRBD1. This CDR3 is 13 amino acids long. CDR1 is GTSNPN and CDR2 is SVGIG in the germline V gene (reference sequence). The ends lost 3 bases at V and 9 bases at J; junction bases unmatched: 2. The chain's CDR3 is CAWSGTGGRELFF. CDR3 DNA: TGTGCCTGGAGCGGGACAGGGGGCAGGGAGCTGTTTTTT.

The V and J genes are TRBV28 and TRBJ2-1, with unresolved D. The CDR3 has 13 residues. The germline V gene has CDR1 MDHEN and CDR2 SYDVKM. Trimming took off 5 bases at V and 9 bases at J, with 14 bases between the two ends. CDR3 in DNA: TGTGCCAGCAGTCCCTTCCTAGTCAGTGAGCAGTTCTTC. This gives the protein CASSPFLVSEQFF.

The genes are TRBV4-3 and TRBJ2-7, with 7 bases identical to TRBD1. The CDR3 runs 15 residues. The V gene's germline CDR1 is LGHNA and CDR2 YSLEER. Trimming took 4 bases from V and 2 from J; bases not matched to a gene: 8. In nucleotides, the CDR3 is TGCGCCAGCAGCCGAGGGACAGCGTCGACCTACGAGCAGTACTTC. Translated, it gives CASSRGTASTYEQYF.

The CDR3 coding sequence is TGTGCCAGCAGCTCAGGACTAGCCCCCAACACAGATACGCAGTATTTT. Protein: CASSSGLAPNTDTQYF. The chain joins TRBV7-9 to TRBJ2-3, with TRBD2 identical over 8 bases. CDR1 is SEHNR, CDR2 FQNEAQ, per germline (reference sequence). CDR3 length equals 16 residues. V lost 4 bases to trimming and J lost 2 bases; unmatched junction nucleotides: 8. Based on the CDR3 plus reference TRBV7-9 and TRBJ2-3, the full variable domain is DTGVSQNPRHKITKRGQNVTFRCDPISEHNRLYWYRQTLGQGPEFLTYFQNEAQLEKSRLLSDRFSAERPKGSFSTLEIQRTEQGDSAMYLCASSSGLAPNTDTQYFGPGTRLTVL.

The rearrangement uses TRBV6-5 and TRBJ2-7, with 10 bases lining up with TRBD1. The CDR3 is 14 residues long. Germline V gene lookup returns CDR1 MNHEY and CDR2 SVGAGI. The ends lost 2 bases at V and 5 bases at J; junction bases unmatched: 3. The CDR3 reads CASSYTTGGNEQYF. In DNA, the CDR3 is TGTGCCAGCAGTTACACGACAGGGGGCAACGAGCAGTACTTC.

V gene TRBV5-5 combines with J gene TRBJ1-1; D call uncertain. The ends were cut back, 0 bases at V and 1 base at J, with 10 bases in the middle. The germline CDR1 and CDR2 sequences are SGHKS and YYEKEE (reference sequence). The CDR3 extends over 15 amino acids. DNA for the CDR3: TGTGCCAGCAGCTTGGGTCTAGGGTGGAACACTGAAGCTTTCTTT. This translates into CASSLGLGWNTEAFF.

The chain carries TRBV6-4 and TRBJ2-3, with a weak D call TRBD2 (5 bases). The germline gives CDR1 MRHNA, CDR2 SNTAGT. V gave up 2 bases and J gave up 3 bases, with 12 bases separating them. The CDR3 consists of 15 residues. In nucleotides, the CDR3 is TGTGCCAGCAGTGACGGGAGCGGAAGTACAGATACGCAGTATTTT. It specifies CASSDGSGSTDTQYF.

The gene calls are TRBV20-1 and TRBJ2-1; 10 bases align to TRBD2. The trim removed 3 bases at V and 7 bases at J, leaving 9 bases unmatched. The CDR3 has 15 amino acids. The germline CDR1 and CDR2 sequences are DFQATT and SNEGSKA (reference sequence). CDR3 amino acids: CSASVPGLASNEQFF. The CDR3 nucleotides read TGCAGTGCTAGTGTTCCGGGACTAGCGTCTAATGAGCAGTTCTTC.

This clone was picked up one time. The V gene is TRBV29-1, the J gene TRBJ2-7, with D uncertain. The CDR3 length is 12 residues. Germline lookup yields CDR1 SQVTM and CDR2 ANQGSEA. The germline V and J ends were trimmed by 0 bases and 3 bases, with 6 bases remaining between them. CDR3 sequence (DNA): TGCAGCGTTGAAGATAGACTCTACGAGCAGTACTTC. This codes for CSVEDRLYEQYF.

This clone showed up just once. CDR3 sequence (DNA): TGCAGCGCTTCGACAGGGGGGGACTATGGCTACACCTTC. Protein: CSASTGGDYGYTF. The chain recombines TRBV29-1 with TRBJ1-2, with TRBD1 identical over 9 bases. The junction had 6 bases not matched to a gene; V was cut back by 7 bases and J by 3 bases. Per germline, CDR1 SQVTM and CDR2 ANQGSEA. The CDR3 runs to 13 residues.

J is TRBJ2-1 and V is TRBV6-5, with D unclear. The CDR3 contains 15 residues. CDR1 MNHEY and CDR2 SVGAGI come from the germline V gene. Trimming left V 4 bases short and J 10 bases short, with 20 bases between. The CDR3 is CASSFSPDLFGEQFF. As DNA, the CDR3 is TGTGCCAGCAGTTTCTCCCCCGACTTGTTTGGGGAGCAGTTCTTC.

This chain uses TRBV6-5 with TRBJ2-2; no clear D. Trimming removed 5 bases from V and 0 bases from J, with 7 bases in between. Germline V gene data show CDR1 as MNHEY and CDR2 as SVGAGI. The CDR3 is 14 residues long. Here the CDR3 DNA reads TGTGCCAGCAGTAGGCCAGCGAACACCGGGGAGCTGTTTTTT. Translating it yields CASSRPANTGELFF.

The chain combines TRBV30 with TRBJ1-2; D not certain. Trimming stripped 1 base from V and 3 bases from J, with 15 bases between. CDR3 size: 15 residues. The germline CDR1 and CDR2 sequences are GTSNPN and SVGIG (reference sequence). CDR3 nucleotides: TGTGCCTGGAGTGCTTCTGGCGTATCCCACTATGGCTACACCTTC. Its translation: CAWSASGVSHYGYTF.

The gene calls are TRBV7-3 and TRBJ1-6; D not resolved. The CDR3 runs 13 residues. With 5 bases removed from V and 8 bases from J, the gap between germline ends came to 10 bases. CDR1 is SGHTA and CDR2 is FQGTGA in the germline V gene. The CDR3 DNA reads TGTGCCAGCAGCCCATCGCCAGATTCACCCCTCCACTTT. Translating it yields CASSPSPDSPLHF. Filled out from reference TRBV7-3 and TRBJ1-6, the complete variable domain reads GAGVSQTPSNKVTEKGKYVELRCDPISGHTALYWYRQSLGQGPEFLIYFQGTGAADDSGLPNDRFFAVRPEGSVSTLKIQRTERGDSAVYLCASSPSPDSPLHFGNGTRLTVT.